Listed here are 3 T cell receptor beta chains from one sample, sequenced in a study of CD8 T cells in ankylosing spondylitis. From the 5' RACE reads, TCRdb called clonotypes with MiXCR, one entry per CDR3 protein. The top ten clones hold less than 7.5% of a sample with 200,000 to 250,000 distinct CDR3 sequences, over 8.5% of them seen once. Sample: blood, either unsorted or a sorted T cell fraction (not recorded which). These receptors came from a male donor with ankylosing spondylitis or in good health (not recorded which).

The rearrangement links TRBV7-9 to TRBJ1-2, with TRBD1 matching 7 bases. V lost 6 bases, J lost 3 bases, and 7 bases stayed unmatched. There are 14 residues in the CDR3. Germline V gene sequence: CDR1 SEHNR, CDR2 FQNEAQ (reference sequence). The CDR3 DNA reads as TGTGCCAGCAGTTTTCCGGGACAGTACTATGGCTACACCTTC. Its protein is CASSFPGQYYGYTF.

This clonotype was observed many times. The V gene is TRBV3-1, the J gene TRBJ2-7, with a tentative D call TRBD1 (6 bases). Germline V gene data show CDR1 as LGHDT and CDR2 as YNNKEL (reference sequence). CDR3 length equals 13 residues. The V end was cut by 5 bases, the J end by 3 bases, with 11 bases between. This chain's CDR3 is CASSSRTVYEQYF. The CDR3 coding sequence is TGTGCCAGCAGCTCGAGGACAGTCTACGAGCAGTACTTC.

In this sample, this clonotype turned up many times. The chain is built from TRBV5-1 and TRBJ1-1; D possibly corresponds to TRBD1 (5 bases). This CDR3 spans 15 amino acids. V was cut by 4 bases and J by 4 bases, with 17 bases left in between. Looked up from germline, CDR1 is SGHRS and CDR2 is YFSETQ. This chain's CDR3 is CASSPGRTTGTEAFF. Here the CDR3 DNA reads TGCGCCAGCAGCCCGGGACGGACTACGGGCACTGAAGCTTTCTTT.